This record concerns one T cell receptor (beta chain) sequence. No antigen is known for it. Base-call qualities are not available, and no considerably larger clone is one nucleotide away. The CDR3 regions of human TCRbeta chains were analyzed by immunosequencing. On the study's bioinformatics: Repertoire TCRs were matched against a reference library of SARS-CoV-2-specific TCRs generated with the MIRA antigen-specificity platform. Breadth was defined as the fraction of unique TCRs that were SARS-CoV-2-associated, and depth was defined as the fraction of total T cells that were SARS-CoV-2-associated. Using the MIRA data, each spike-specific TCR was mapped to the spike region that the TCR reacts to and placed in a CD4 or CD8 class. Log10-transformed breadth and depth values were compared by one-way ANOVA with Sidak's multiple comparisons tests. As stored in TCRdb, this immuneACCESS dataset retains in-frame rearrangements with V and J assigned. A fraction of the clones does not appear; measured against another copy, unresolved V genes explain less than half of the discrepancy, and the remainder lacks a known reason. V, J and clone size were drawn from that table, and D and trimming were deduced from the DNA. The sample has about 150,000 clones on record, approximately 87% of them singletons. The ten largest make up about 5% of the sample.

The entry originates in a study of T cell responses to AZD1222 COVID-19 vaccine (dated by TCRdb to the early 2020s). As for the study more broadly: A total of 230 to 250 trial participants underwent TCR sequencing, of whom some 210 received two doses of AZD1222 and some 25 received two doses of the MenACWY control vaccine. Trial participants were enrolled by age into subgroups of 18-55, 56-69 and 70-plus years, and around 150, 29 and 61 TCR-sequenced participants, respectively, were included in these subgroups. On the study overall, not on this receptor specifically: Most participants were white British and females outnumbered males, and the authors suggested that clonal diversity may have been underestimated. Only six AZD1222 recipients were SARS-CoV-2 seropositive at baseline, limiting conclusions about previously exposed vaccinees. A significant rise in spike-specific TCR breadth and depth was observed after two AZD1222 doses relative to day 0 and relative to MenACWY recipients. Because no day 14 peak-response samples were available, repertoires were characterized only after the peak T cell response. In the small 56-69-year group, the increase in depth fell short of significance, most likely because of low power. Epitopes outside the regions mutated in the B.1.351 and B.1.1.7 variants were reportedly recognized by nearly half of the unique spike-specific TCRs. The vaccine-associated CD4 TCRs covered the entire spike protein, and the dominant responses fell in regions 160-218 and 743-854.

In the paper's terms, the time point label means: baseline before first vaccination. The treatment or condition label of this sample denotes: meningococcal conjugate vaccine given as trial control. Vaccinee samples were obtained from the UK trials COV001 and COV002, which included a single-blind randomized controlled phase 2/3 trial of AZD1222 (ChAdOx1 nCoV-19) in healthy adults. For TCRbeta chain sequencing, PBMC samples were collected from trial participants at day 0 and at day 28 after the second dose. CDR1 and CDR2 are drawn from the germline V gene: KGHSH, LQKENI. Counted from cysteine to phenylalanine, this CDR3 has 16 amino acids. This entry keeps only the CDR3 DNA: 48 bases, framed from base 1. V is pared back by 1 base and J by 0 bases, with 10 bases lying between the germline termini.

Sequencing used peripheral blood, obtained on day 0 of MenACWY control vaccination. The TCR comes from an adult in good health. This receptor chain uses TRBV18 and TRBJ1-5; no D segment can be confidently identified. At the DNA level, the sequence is TGTGCCAGCTCACCACTCGGATTCAATAGCAATCAGCCCCAGCATTTT. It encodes CASSPLGFNSNQPQHF.